Listed below are T cell receptor beta chains from one sample, sequenced in a study of cytomegalovirus exposure and HLA in healthy donors. Only in-frame clones appear in the TCRdb table, and some are missing; sequencing was by immunoSEQ multiplex PCR. The repertoire holds 85,000 to 130,000 clones, roughly three quarters seen once, with about 4% in the top ten. The sample taken for sequencing was PBMCs. These receptors all stem from a female donor in good health and CMV-seropositive. CDR3s include the opening cysteine and the closing phenylalanine or tryptophan. A D gene is named only where the DNA matches it firmly. Clone size, where shown, is once, few, many, or a class for clones that have expanded.

TRBV10-2	NA	TRBD2	TRBJ2-5	CASSPGLAETQYF	TGCGCCAGCAGTCCTGGACTAGCCGAGACCCAGTACTTC
TRBV5-1	once	TRBD1	TRBJ1-6	CASSLWGTGPSPLHF	TGCGCCAGCAGCTTGTGGGGGACAGGGCCATCACCCCTCCACTTT
TRBV10-2	once	TRBD1	TRBJ2-7	CASSDLRGRGEQYF	TGCGCCAGCAGTGACCTCAGGGGGCGAGGGGAGCAGTACTTC
TRBV29-1	NA	NA	TRBJ2-7	CSVVRPNRYEQYF	TGCAGCGTTGTCAGGCCCAACCGCTACGAGCAGTACTTC
TRBV4-1	NA	NA	TRBJ1-5	CASSQRQGNQPQHF	TGCGCCAGCAGCCAACGACAGGGCAATCAGCCCCAGCATTTT
TRBV27	once	TRBD1	TRBJ2-7	CASSLSGQAYEQYF	TGTGCCAGCAGTTTATCAGGACAGGCCTACGAGCAGTACTTC
TRBV6-1	NA	NA	TRBJ1-1	CASTGTGSAEAFF	TGTGCCAGCACCGGAACAGGGTCGGCTGAAGCTTTCTTT
TRBV7-2	NA	TRBD1	TRBJ2-7	CASSLAPGQGAYEQYF	TGTGCCAGCAGCTTAGCTCCGGGACAGGGGGCCTACGAGCAGTACTTC
TRBV7-9	NA	NA	TRBJ2-1	CSSSSVGSYNEQFF	TGTTCCAGCAGCTCCGTCGGGTCCTACAATGAGCAGTTCTTC
TRBV13	once	NA	TRBJ1-1	CASSLGLGSGYEAFF	TGTGCCAGCAGCTTAGGTCTGGGTTCGGGTTATGAAGCTTTCTTT
TRBV9	NA	TRBD2	TRBJ2-5	CASSFGSGTGTSGQETQYF	TGTGCCAGCAGCTTCGGGTCGGGAACCGGGACTAGCGGCCAAGAGACCCAGTACTTC
TRBV30	NA	NA	TRBJ1-3	CAWREPSSGDTIYF	TGTGCCTGGAGGGAACCTAGCTCTGGAGACACCATATATTTT
TRBV7-9	NA	TRBD1	TRBJ1-2	CASSPSGTGGDGYTF	TGTGCCAGCAGCCCCTCCGGGACAGGGGGCGATGGCTACACCTTC
TRBV10-1	NA	TRBD2	TRBJ2-3	CASSDGLAGAQDTQYF	TGCGCCAGCAGTGACGGGCTAGCGGGAGCCCAAGATACGCAGTATTTT
TRBV5-1	once	TRBD1	TRBJ1-3	CASSAGQGAGNTIYF	TGCGCCAGCAGCGCGGGACAGGGGGCTGGAAACACCATATATTTT
TRBV29-1	few	TRBD1	TRBJ2-1	CSVGTGDFYNEQFF	TGCAGCGTGGGGACAGGCGACTTTTACAATGAGCAGTTCTTC
TRBV6-5	NA	TRBD1	TRBJ2-2	CASRRDRVNTGELFF	TGTGCCAGCAGGCGGGACAGGGTAAACACCGGGGAGCTGTTTTTT
TRBV7-7	NA	TRBD1	TRBJ2-7	CASSLGTGTYEQYF	TGTGCCAGCAGCCTGGGGACAGGGACCTACGAGCAGTACTTC
TRBV11-2	NA	NA	TRBJ2-1	CASSLDWRFSYNEQFF	TGTGCCAGCAGCTTAGATTGGCGGTTCTCCTACAATGAGCAGTTCTTC
TRBV11-2	NA	TRBD2	TRBJ2-1	CASSSGLVLYNEQFF	TGTGCCAGCAGCTCCGGACTAGTCCTCTACAATGAGCAGTTCTTC
TRBV6-1	NA	TRBD2	TRBJ2-1	CASSDTSGTQFF	TGTGCCAGCAGTGATACTAGCGGGACTCAGTTCTTC
TRBV4-3	few	NA	TRBJ1-3	CASSQDIGNPSSGNTIYF	TGCGCCAGCAGCCAAGATATCGGGAACCCGAGCTCTGGAAACACCATATATTTT
TRBV2	NA	TRBD1	TRBJ1-1	CASSEGHRGLSTEAFF	TGTGCCAGCAGTGAGGGCCACAGGGGGCTCAGCACTGAAGCTTTCTTT
TRBV7-9	once	TRBD1	TRBJ1-2	CASSPGQATSHGYTF	TGTGCCAGCAGCCCGGGACAGGCCACCTCTCATGGCTACACCTTC
TRBV7-9	NA	TRBD1	TRBJ2-5	CASSTPGQGQETQYF	TGTGCCAGCAGTACCCCGGGACAGGGGCAAGAGACCCAGTACTTC
TRBV14	NA	NA	TRBJ2-5	CASSPRDGREETQYF	TGTGCCAGCAGCCCCCGGGACGGCCGGGAGGAGACCCAGTACTTC
TRBV6-5	NA	NA	TRBJ1-5	CASSLHSGSNQPQHF	TGTGCCAGCAGCCTCCACAGCGGGAGCAATCAGCCCCAGCATTTT
TRBV19	NA	NA	TRBJ1-1	CASSIGDTPIGTEAFF	TGTGCCAGTAGTATTGGGGACACCCCCATTGGGACTGAAGCTTTCTTT
TRBV25-1	once	TRBD2	TRBJ2-1	CASSDPPPGGLGEQFF	TGTGCCAGCAGTGACCCCCCCCCGGGGGGTTTGGGTGAGCAGTTCTTC
TRBV6-5	NA	NA	TRBJ2-7	CASRTDIYEQYF	TGTGCCAGCAGGACAGATATCTACGAGCAGTACTTC
TRBV9	NA	NA	TRBJ2-1	CASSPRSGETTPRDEQFF	TGTGCCAGCAGTCCTAGGAGTGGGGAGACCACGCCCCGGGATGAGCAGTTCTTC
TRBV5-6	NA	TRBD1	TRBJ1-1	CASSPTGGQGTEAFF	TGTGCCAGCAGCCCCACCGGCGGACAGGGCACTGAAGCTTTCTTT
TRBV6-1	NA	TRBD2	TRBJ2-3	CASRAGGSTDTQYF	TGTGCCAGCAGAGCGGGAGGGAGCACAGATACGCAGTATTTT
TRBV29-1	NA	TRBD2	TRBJ2-2	CSVEEASGKGGELFF	TGCAGCGTTGAAGAGGCTAGCGGGAAGGGCGGGGAGCTGTTTTTT
TRBV21-1	NA	NA	TRBJ1-4	CASSNDEGGSDEKLFF	TGTGCCAGCAGCAACGACGAGGGAGGTAGCGATGAAAAACTGTTTTTT
TRBV5-4	few	NA	TRBJ2-5	CASSRTTNRLRVEEYF	TGTGCCAGCAGCCGGACGACAAATAGGTTGAGGGTAGAAGAGTACTTC
TRBV20-1	once	NA	TRBJ2-5	CSARRETQYF	TGCAGTGCTCGGAGAGAGACCCAGTACTTC
TRBV6-1	NA	NA	TRBJ1-1	CASRVPGLTEAFF	TGTGCCAGCAGGGTCCCGGGACTGACTGAAGCTTTCTTT
TRBV5-6	NA	NA	TRBJ2-3	CASSYGDTPDTQYF	TGTGCCAGCAGCTACGGGGACACCCCAGATACGCAGTATTTT
TRBV10-1	NA	NA	TRBJ1-1	CASSESRGSGSTEAFF	TGCGCCAGCAGTGAGTCCAGGGGATCGGGTAGTACTGAAGCTTTCTTT
TRBV7-6	NA	TRBD1	TRBJ2-2	CASSWALPGQGATGELFF	TGTGCCAGCAGCTGGGCGCTTCCGGGACAGGGGGCCACCGGGGAGCTGTTTTTT
TRBV30	NA	NA	TRBJ2-6	CAWTRGSGANGLTF	TGTGCCTGGACGCGGGGCTCTGGGGCCAACGGCCTGACTTTC
TRBV19	NA	NA	TRBJ1-5	CAARRDTHAQPQHF	TGTGCCGCACGCCGGGACACTCACGCCCAGCCCCAGCATTTT
TRBV27	NA	NA	TRBJ2-3	CASSTMGGGSTDTQYF	TGTGCCAGCAGTACCATGGGAGGGGGGAGTACAGATACGCAGTATTTT
TRBV30	NA	TRBD2	TRBJ2-1	CAWSQGLAGVAEQFF	TGTGCCTGGAGTCAGGGACTAGCGGGAGTTGCTGAGCAGTTCTTC
TRBV5-1	NA	NA	TRBJ2-5	CASSVSSTGGQETQYF	TGCGCCAGCAGCGTGTCCTCCACTGGAGGCCAAGAGACCCAGTACTTC
TRBV19	NA	NA	TRBJ2-1	CASRGAAYNEQFF	TGTGCCAGTAGGGGGGCCGCCTACAATGAGCAGTTCTTC
TRBV29-1	NA	TRBD1	TRBJ2-7	CSVTGGSSYEQYF	TGCAGCGTTACAGGGGGCAGCTCCTACGAGCAGTACTTC
TRBV19	NA	TRBD2	TRBJ2-1	CASSSGGSYNEQFF	TGTGCCAGTAGTAGCGGGGGCTCCTACAATGAGCAGTTCTTC
TRBV12-5	NA	TRBD1	TRBJ2-7	CASGLTRTGNLIPSNYEQYF	TGTGCTAGTGGTTTGACCCGGACAGGCAATCTCATCCCATCCAACTACGAGCAGTACTTC
TRBV29-1	NA	TRBD2	TRBJ2-5	CSVGLAEETQYF	TGCAGCGTTGGACTAGCGGAAGAGACCCAGTACTTC
TRBV29-1	few	NA	TRBJ2-7	CSVVGGADLANEQYF	TGCAGCGTTGTGGGGGGGGCGGATTTGGCGAACGAGCAGTACTTC
TRBV11-3	NA	TRBD2	TRBJ2-1	CASSPNLWPSGDNEQFF	TGTGCCAGCAGCCCAAATCTCTGGCCTAGCGGGGACAATGAGCAGTTCTTC
TRBV11-3	once	NA	TRBJ2-1	CASSSPLDINEQFF	TGTGCCAGCAGCTCCCCCTTAGACATTAATGAGCAGTTCTTC